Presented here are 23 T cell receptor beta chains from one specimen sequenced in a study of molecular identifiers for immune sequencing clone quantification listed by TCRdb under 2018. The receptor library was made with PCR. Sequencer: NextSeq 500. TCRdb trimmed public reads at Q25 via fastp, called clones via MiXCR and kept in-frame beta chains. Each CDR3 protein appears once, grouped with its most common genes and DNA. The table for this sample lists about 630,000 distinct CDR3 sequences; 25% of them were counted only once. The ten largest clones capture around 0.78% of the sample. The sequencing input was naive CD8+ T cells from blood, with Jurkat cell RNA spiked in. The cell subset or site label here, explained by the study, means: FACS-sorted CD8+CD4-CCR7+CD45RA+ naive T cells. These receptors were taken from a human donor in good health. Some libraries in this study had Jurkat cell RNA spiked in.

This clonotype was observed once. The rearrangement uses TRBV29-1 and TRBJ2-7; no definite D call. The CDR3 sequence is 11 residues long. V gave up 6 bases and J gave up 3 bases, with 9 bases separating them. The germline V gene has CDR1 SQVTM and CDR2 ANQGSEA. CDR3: CSVEKDYEQYF. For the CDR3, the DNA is TGCAGCGTAGAAAAGGACTACGAGCAGTACTTC.

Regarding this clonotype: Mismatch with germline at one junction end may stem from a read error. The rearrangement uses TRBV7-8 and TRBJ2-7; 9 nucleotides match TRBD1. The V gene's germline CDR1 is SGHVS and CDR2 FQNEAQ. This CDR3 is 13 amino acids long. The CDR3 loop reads CASSQYRGLERYF. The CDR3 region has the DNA TGTGCCAGCAGCCAATACAGGGGGCTCGAGCGGTACTTC.

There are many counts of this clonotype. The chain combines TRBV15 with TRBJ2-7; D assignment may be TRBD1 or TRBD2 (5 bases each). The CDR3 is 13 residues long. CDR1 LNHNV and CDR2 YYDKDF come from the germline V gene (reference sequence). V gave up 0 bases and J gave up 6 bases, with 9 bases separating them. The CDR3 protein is CATSRDSGGEQYF. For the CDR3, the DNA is TGTGCCACCAGCAGAGATAGTGGGGGCGAGCAGTACTTC.

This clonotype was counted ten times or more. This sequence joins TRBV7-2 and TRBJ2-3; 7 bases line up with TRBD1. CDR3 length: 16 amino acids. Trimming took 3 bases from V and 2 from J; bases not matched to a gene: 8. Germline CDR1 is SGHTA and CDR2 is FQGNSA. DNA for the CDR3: TGTGCCAGCAGCTTCCCCCGAGGGGGCGACACAGATACGCAGTATTTT. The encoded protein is CASSFPRGGDTDTQYF.

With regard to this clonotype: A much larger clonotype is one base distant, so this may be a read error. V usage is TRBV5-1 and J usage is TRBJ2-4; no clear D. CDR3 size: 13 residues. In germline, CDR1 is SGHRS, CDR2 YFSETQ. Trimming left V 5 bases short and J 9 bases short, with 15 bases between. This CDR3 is CASSWTTGSIQYF. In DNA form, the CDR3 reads TGCGCCAGCAGTTGGACGACCGGAAGCATTCAGTACTTC.

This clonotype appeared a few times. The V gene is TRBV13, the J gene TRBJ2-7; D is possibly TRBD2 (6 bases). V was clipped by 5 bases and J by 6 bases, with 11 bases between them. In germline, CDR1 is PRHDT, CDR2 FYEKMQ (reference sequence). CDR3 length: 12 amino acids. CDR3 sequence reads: CASSQAGSEQYF. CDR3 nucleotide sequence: TGTGCCAGCAGCCAGGCGGGGAGCGAGCAGTACTTC.

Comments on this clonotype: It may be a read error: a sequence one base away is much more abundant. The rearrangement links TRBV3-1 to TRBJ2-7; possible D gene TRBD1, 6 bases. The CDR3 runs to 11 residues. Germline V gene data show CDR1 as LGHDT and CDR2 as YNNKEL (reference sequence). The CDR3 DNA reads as TGTGCCGGCAAGGACAGTAGCTCGTTTTGGTTC. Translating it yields CAGKDSSSFWF.

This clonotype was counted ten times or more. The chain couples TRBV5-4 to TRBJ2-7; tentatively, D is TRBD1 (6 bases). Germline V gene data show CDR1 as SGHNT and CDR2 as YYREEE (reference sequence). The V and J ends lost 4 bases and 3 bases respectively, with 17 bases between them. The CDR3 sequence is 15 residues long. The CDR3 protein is CASSQPGQGSYEQYF. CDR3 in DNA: TGTGCCAGCAGCCAGCCTGGCCAGGGGAGCTACGAGCAGTACTTC.

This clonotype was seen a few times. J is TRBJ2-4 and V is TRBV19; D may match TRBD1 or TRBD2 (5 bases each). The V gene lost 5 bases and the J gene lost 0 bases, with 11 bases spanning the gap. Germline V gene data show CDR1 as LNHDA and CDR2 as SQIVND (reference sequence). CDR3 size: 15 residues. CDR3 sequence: CASSSLGEAKNIQYF. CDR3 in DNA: TGTGCCAGTAGTTCCCTGGGGGAAGCCAAAAACATTCAGTACTTC.

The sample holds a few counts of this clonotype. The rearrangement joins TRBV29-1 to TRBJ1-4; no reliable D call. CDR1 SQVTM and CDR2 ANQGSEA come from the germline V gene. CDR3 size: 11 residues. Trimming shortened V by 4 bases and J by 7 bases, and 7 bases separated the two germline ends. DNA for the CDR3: TGCAGCGTTGGGACCCCTGAAAAACTGTTTTTT. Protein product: CSVGTPEKLFF.

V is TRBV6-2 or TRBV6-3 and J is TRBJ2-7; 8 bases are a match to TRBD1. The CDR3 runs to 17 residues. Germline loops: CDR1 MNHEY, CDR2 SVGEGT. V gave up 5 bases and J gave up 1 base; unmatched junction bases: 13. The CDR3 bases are TGTGCCAGCAGTCCGGACAGACAGGGGAGTAGGTCCTACGAGCAGTACTTC. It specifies CASSPDRQGSRSYEQYF.

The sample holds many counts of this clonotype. CDR3 in amino acids: CASSYSMASGSGEQYF. CDR3 sequence (DNA): TGTGCCAGCAGTTACTCGATGGCTAGCGGGAGTGGCGAGCAGTACTTC. The J gene is TRBJ2-7, the V gene TRBV6-5; TRBD2 aligns across 10 bases. Germline CDR1 is MNHEY and CDR2 is SVGAGI. Germline trimming cut 0 bases from V and 6 bases from J; bases unmatched to any gene: 8. CDR3 length equals 16 residues.

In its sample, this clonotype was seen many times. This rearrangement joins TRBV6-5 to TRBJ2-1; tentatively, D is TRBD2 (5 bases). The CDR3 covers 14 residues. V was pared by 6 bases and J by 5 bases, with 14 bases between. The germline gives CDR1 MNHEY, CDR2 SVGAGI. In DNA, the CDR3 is TGTGCCAGCAGCCCTAGCCCGTGGAACAATGAGCAGTTCTTC. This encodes CASSPSPWNNEQFF.

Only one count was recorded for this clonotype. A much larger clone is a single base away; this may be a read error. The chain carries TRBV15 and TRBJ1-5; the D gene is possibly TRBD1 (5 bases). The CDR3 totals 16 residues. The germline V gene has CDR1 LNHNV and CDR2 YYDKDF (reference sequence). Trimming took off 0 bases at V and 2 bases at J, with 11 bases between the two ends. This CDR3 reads CATSRDKGLCNQPQHF. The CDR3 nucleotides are TGTGCCACCAGCAGAGATAAGGGGTTGTGCAATCAGCCCCAGCATTTT.

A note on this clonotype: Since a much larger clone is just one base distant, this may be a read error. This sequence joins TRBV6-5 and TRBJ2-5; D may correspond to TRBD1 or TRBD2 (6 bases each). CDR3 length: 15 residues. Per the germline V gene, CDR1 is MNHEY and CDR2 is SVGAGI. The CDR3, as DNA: TGTGCCGGCAGTAAGGGGGGTTTTCGGCAAGAGACCCAGTACTTC. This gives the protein CAGSKGGFRQETQYF.

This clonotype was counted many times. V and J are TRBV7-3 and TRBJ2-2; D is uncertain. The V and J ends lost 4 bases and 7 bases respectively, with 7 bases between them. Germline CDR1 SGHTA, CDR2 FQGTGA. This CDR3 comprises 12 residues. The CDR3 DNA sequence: TGTGCCAGCAGCTCGATGGGCGGGGAGCTGTTTTTT. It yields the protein CASSSMGGELFF. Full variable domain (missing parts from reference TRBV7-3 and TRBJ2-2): GAGVSQTPSNKVTEKGKYVELRCDPISGHTALYWYRQSLGQGPEFLIYFQGTGAADDSGLPNDRFFAVRPEGSVSTLKIQRTERGDSAVYLCASSSMGGELFFGEGSRLTVL.

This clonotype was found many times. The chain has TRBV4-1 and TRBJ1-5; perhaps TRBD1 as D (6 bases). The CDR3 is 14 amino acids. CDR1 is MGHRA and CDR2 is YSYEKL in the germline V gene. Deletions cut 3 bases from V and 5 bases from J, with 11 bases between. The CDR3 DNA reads TGCGCCAGCAGCCAGTCCAGGGGCGATCAGCCCCAGCATTTT. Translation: CASSQSRGDQPQHF.

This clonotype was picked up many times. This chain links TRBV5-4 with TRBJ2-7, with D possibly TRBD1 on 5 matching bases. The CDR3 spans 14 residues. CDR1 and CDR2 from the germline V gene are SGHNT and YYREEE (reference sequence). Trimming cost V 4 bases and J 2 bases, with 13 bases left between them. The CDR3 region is CASSPQGSPYEQYF. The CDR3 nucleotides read TGTGCCAGCAGCCCCCAGGGATCTCCCTACGAGCAGTACTTC.

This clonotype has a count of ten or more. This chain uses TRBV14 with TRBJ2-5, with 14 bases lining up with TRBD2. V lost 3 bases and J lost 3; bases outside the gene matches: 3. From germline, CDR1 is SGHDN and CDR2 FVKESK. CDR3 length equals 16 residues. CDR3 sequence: CASSQGTSGGEETQYF. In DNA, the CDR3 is TGTGCCAGCAGCCAGGGGACTAGCGGGGGTGAAGAGACCCAGTACTTC.

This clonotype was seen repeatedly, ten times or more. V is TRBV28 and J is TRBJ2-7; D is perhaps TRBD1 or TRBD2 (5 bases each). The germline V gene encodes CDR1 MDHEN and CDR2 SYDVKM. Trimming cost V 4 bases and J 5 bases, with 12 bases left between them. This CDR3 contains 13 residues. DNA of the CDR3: TGTGCCAGCAGTTCGCCCGGGGCGGACGAGCAGTACTTC. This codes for CASSSPGADEQYF.

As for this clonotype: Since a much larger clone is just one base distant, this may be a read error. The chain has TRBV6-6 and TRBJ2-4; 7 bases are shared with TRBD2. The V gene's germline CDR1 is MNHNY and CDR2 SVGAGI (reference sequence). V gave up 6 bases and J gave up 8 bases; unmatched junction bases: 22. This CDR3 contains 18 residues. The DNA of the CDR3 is TGTGCCAGCAGCCCTTTGGGGTCCGAGCGGGACGGGCGAGACATTCAGTACTTC. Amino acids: CASSPLGSERDGRDIQYF.

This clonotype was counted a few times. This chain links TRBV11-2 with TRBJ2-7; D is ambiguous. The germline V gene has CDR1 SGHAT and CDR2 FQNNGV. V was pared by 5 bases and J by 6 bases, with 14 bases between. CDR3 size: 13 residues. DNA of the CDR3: TGTGCCAGCAGCCTGGACGATGAAGTCGAGCAGTACTTC. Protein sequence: CASSLDDEVEQYF.

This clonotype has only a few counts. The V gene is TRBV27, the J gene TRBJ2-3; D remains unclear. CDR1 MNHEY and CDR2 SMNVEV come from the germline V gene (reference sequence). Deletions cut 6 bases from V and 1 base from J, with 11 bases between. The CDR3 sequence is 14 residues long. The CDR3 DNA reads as TGTGCCAGCAGAGAACTCATCCGCACAGATACGCAGTATTTT. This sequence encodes CASRELIRTDTQYF.